This TCR beta chain originates from a study of blood T cell repertoires in COVID-19. Repertoires were generated with immunoSEQ multiplex PCR, while TCRdb's copy carries only in-frame clones and drops some. Among roughly 190,000 clones listed, roughly 82% were seen once. Researchers sorted participants into cohorts using their self-reported clinical history. Germline assignment: CDR1 MNHNS and CDR2 SASEGT. CDR3 length equals 16 residues. The V and J ends lost 4 bases and 0 bases respectively, with 13 bases between them. This clone occurred a few times. The source is a man aged 40-49 years who had recovered from COVID-19. What was sequenced was PBMCs or T cells enriched from blood (not recorded which). The chain combines TRBV6-1 with TRBJ1-3; D is possibly TRBD1 (6 bases). CDR3 DNA: TGTGCCAGCAGTGGGGAAGGGACAATCTCTGGAAACACCATATATTTT. Its translation is CASSGEGTISGNTIYF.